This entry lists 8 T cell receptor beta chains sequenced from one sample in a study of T cells after somatic rescue of genetic block. Generated by immunoSEQ multiplex PCR, the TCRdb table keeps only in-frame clones and is missing some. The sample contains tens of thousands of clones, under 95% of which appear only once. The sequencing input was peripheral blood mononuclear cells (PBMCs). These TCRs come from a man aged 35-49 years.

CDR3 in amino acids: CASSLMHQETQYF. CDR3 bases: TGTGCCAGCAGCTTAATGCACCAAGAGACCCAGTACTTC. V gene TRBV7-3 combines with J gene TRBJ2-5, with D unresolved. The length of the CDR3 is 13 residues. Per the germline V gene, CDR1 is SGHTA and CDR2 is FQGTGA. Between the trimmed V and J ends, which lost 1 base and 0 bases, there was a span of 3 bases. Combining the CDR3 with reference TRBV7-3 and TRBJ2-5 gives the whole variable domain GAGVSQTPSNKVTEKGKYVELRCDPISGHTALYWYRQSLGQGPEFLIYFQGTGAADDSGLPNDRFFAVRPEGSVSTLKIQRTERGDSAVYLCASSLMHQETQYFGPGTRLLVL.

The chain combines TRBV7-6 with TRBJ2-1, with 10 bases fitting TRBD2. This CDR3 has 17 amino acids. Germline-derived CDR1 and CDR2 are SGHVS and FNYEAQ. V dropped 3 bases and J dropped 4; count of bases not matched to a gene: 9. CDR3 DNA sequence: TGTGCCAGCAGCTTTTCCAGCGGGAGGGCCGGGTACAATGAGCAGTTCTTC. Translated, it gives CASSFSSGRAGYNEQFF.

The chain couples TRBV6-1 to TRBJ2-4, with D perhaps TRBD2 (5 bases). There are 18 residues in the CDR3. Trimming removed 3 bases from V and 3 bases from J, with 21 bases in between. Germline V lookup: CDR1 MNHNS, CDR2 SASEGT. The CDR3 DNA follows: TGTGCCAGCAGTGATACACGGCTATACGGGATGGACAAAAACATTCAGTACTTC. Its protein product is CASSDTRLYGMDKNIQYF.

The chain uses TRBV11-2 and TRBJ2-2; D is perhaps TRBD1 (5 bases). The germline V gene encodes CDR1 SGHAT and CDR2 FQNNGV. Trimming shortened V by 5 bases and J by 7 bases, and 23 bases separated the two germline ends. The CDR3 runs 17 residues. CDR3 in DNA: TGTGCCAGCAGCCGCCTCCGTCGCCAGGGTGGAATCGGGGAGCTGTTTTTT. Encoded protein: CASSRLRRQGGIGELFF.

This rearrangement joins TRBV7-9 to TRBJ2-1, with TRBD2 identical over 11 bases. The ends lost 3 bases at V and 6 bases at J; junction bases unmatched: 7. Germline values: CDR1 SEHNR, CDR2 FQNEAQ (reference sequence). The CDR3 is made up of 16 amino acids. The DNA for the CDR3 is TGTGCCAGCAGCTTCCTAGCGGGAGGTGCCCCCAATGAGCAGTTCTTC. Its protein is CASSFLAGGAPNEQFF.

V usage is TRBV18 and J usage is TRBJ2-2; 12 bases fit TRBD2. Germline CDR1 is KGHSH and CDR2 is LQKENI. The V segment lost 5 bases and the J segment 1 base; nucleotides outside the gene matches: 11. The CDR3 covers 19 residues. Here the CDR3 DNA reads TGTGCCAGCTCAACGGGACTAGCGGGCAATACCCGGAACACCGGGGAGCTGTTTTTT. Protein sequence: CASSTGLAGNTRNTGELFF.

Concerning this clone itself: One end of the junction does not line up with germline, which may come from a read error. This sequence joins TRBV7-7 and TRBJ2-5; 9 bases align to TRBD1. CDR1 is SSHAT, CDR2 FNYEAQ, per germline (reference sequence). This CDR3 comprises 15 residues. The CDR3 region has the DNA TGTGCTAGCAGCTTGGGGACAGGGTACCAAGAGACCCAGTACTTC. This sequence encodes CASSLGTGYQETQYF.

The chain carries TRBV28 and TRBJ1-5, with a tentative D call TRBD1 (6 bases). The CDR3 is made up of 16 amino acids. The V and J ends lost 5 bases and 5 bases respectively, with 19 bases between them. CDR1 and CDR2 (germline): MDHEN, SYDVKM. The CDR3 bases are TGTGCCAGCAGTACCTCCGGGGGGGGCCGCTATCAGCCCCAGCATTTT. Its translation: CASSTSGGGRYQPQHF.